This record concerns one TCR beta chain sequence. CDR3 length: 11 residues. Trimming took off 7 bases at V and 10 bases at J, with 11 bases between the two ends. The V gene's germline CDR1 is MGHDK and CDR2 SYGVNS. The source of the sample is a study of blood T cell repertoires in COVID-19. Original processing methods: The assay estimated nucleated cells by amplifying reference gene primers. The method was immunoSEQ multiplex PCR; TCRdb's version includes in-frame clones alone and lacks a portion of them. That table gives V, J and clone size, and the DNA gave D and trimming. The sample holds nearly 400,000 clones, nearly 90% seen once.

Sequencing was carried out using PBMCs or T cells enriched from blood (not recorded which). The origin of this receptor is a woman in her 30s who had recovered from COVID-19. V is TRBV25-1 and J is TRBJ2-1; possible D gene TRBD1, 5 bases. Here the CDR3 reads CASIAGREQFF. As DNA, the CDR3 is TGTGCCAGCATAGCAGGGCGCGAGCAGTTCTTC. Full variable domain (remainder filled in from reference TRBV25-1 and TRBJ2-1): EADIYQTPRYLVIGTGKKITLECSQTMGHDKMYWYQQDPGMELHLIHYSYGVNSTEKGDLSSESTVSRIRTEHFPLTLESARPSHTSQYLCASIAGREQFFGPGTRLTVL.